This T cell receptor beta chain was recorded in a study of T cells after yellow fever vaccination. Template-switching 5'RACE yielded the TCR cDNA; a universal primer site and UMIs were added in the process. MiXCR, applied by TCRdb to the 5' RACE reads, yields one record per CDR3 protein. The data show around 72,000 distinct CDR3 sequences, around 7% seen once. This clonotype showed up just a few times. Its specificity is not known. Findings and limits, study-wide: Secondary responses were weaker yet peaked faster, day 5 versus 15. Abundant clonotypes from the bulk population could have been carried over as contaminants into FACS-sorted repertoires.

The sequence derives from a man younger than 35 who received the YFV17D yellow fever vaccine. The sample was CD8+ T cells sorted from PBMCs, taken approximately 11 days after the first yellow fever vaccination.

The CDR3 sequence is CASSAFPGANVLTF. The CDR3 coding sequence is TGTGCCAGCAGCGCCTTCCCCGGGGCCAACGTCCTGACTTTC. This sequence joins TRBV13 and TRBJ2-6; no definite D call. This CDR3 is 14 amino acids long. Germline lookup yields CDR1 PRHDT and CDR2 FYEKMQ (reference sequence). Deletions cut 5 bases from V and 4 bases from J, with 9 bases between.